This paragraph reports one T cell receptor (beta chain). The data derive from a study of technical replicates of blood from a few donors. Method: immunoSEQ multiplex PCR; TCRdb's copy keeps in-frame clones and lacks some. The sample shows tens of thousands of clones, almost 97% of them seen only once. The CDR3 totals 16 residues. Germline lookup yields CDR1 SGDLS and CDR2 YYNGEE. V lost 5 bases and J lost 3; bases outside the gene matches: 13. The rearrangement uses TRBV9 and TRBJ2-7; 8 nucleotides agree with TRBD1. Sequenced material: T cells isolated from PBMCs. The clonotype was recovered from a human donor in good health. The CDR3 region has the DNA TGTGCCAGCAGTAGAACCCTCGGGACAGGCAACTACGAGCAGTACTTC. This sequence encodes CASSRTLGTGNYEQYF.